This entry describes one T cell receptor (beta chain). This entry comes from a study of blood T cell repertoires in COVID-19. The assay was immunoSEQ multiplex PCR, and TCRdb's table has in-frame clones only and misses some. This table holds 200,000 to 300,000 clones, approximately 86% found once. The V end was cut by 1 base, the J end by 6 bases, with 13 bases between. The germline gives CDR1 SEHNR, CDR2 FQNEAQ (reference sequence). The CDR3 is made up of 15 amino acids. The receptor comes from a woman under 40 with acute COVID-19. The material sequenced was PBMCs or T cells enriched from blood (not recorded which). The genes are TRBV7-9 and TRBJ1-5; the D is unclear. CDR3 DNA sequence: TGTGCCAGCAGCTTAGGGGTCGGCGGAGGTCAGCCCCAGCATTTT. This codes for CASSLGVGGGQPQHF.